This T cell receptor (beta chain) was recovered during a study of regulatory T cells in long-lasting Graves disease (dated by TCRdb to about 2021). Concerning the study at large: Newly diagnosed Graves' disease patients had taken antithyroid drugs for less than 3 months. Peripheral blood TCR sequencing and RNA sequencing compared persistent Graves' disease patients with newly diagnosed Graves' disease patients. The study took place in China and was registered as a clinical trial. TCR sequencing covered some 13 persistent and about 20 newly diagnosed Graves' disease patients, some 35 samples in total. General conclusions and limits of the study: Preferential use of TRBV28, TRBJ1-2 and TRBJ2-5 was observed in persistent disease, whereas TRBV20-1 and TRBJ2-1 were favored in newly diagnosed disease. Because the primary lesion, thyroid tissue, could not be accessed, the study looked at peripheral blood alone. Sequencing and analysis were limited to the TCR beta chain. Compared with newly diagnosed patients, patients with persistent Graves' disease had lower TCR Shannon entropy and fewer highly expanded clones, which suggests clonal expansion. The authors noted that the small sample size was a limitation that may lower accuracy. Persistent patients shared more public clonotypes among themselves (around 2,700) than newly diagnosed patients did (approximately 970).

The time point label of this sample denotes: newly diagnosed GD, antithyroid drugs for less than 3 months. For both TCR sequencing and RNA sequencing, RNA was extracted from PBMCs in TRIzol. Graves' disease was diagnosed according to American Thyroid Association guidelines. Patients were recruited from an endocrinology department in Xi'an, China. Each patient gave approximately 10 milliliters of peripheral blood, collected in an EDTA anticoagulant tube. Ficoll Paque Plus density gradient separation was used to isolate PBMCs, and no further T cell sorting was performed. An Agilent 2100 Bioanalyzer and agarose gel were used to check RNA quality, while a NanoDrop 2000 measured RNA concentration. In its sample, this clonotype was seen many times. Its antigen specificity is not known. Within one base of it there is no much larger clone, and no base qualities were kept. Library construction relied on multiplex PCR. Sequenced using an Illumina HiSeq 4000. To build TCR beta libraries, CDR3 regions were amplified by Arm-PCR using iRepertoire HTBI primers. Before sequencing, the PCR products went through gel purification. The authors processed their data as follows. Gene usage analysis of CDR3 amino acid clonotypes relied on the roughly 64 TRBV and about 13 TRBJ segments identified across samples. COPE and FqMerger were used to merge filtered high-quality paired reads into contigs. Contigs were aligned with BLAST to IMGT TRBV, TRBD and TRBJ reference genes, and CDR3 was defined per IMGT. Clonotypes above 0.1% frequency were classified as highly expanded clones. Shannon entropy served as the measure of repertoire diversity, while the Gini coefficient captured V-J evenness. A clonotype found in more than one individual was treated as public. Through fastp at Q25 and MiXCR, TCRdb rebuilt clones from the public reads, retaining in-frame beta chains. Rows with one shared CDR3 protein collapse into an entry with the most common genes and DNA. The V and J calls reflect TCRdb's pipeline rather than the authors' work. For this sample the table gives about 540,000 distinct CDR3 sequences, of which roughly 13% were detected only once. In total, the top ten clones hold over 7.5% of the sample.

CDR1 is given as MGHDK and CDR2 as SYGVNS, both from the germline V gene. The CDR3 covers 14 residues, taking in both the cysteine and the phenylalanine. Only CDR3 DNA remains: 42 bases, in frame from the first base. V is cut by 4 bases and J by 0 bases, and the space between the germline ends is 7 bases. The data also belong to a second study, concerning T cells in Graves' hyperthyroidism and ophthalmopathy. As the second publication notes: A patient counted as having stable Graves' hyperthyroidism if no progression to ophthalmopathy occurred over 18 months of follow-up. Hyperthyroidism patients were aged 18 to 65 years and newly diagnosed, with disease duration of less than 2 months. Exclusion was applied to patients with uncontrolled infections, other autoimmune diseases, pregnancy or lactation. Clinical symptoms, serum thyroxine and TRAb, thyroid ultrasound, and orbital computed tomography formed the basis for the diagnoses. A first-round RT-PCR of the TCR CDR3 used the HTBI primer set with the Qiagen OneStep RT-PCR kit. Most expanded thyroid clonotypes (frequency above 0.001) were also found in blood, which suggests that blood repertoires may mirror thyroid immune responses. A model built on a 13 V-J signature distinguished ophthalmopathy from stable hyperthyroidism, reaching 87.88% sensitivity and under 84% specificity in cross-validation and 80%/75% in testing. During validation, the model predicted progression to ophthalmopathy a median of approximately 6.5 months ahead of onset, with around 65% sensitivity and about 75% specificity. TCR V-J signatures able to tell the groups apart were searched for in a discovery cohort of 100 or so patients, of whom roughly 42 had Graves' ophthalmopathy and some 60 had stable Graves' hyperthyroidism. An independent validation cohort of around 19 hyperthyroidism patients and more than 15 patients who later progressed to ophthalmopathy tested prospective prediction of ophthalmopathy. The 85 to 100 discovery patients were divided at random into training and test sets in a 7:3 ratio. The study also compared thyroid tissue and blood T-cell repertoires from over 5 Graves' hyperthyroidism patients. After sampling, hyperthyroidism patients received methimazole starting at 30 mg daily, and ophthalmopathy patients received high-dose intravenous methylprednisolone. Libraries were constructed in a second round of multiplex PCR, after which size selection and purification were carried out. Sequencing of the libraries was done on an Illumina HiSeq2000 using paired-end 100 bp reads. SOAPnuke was used to process the raw data, removing reads that contained adapters or uncalled bases, had a mean Phred below 15, or lacked an exact match to the constant primer or identifier. High-quality paired reads were merged with COPE v1.2.5, and unique nucleotide sequences were defined as clonotypes. MiTCR v1.1 was used to align clonotypes to the IMGT TRBV, TRBD and TRBJ reference segments. Only V-J combinations with frequency above 0.0001, covering 99% to 99.2% of repertoires, were analysed. A TCS score was defined as the ratio of F50 (clonal expansion) to E x V (chaos), with BLOSUM62-based TCRdist applied between CDR3 peptides within each V-J. Welch's t-statistics and random forest reduced just over 500 V-J features to 13, which were used in a naive Bayes classifier (R e1071). Sample size was not statistically predetermined, and investigators were not blinded to group allocation. According to the paper, TCR Vbeta CDR3 sequencing was carried out on roughly 130 peripheral blood samples, which came from 40 to 45 ophthalmopathy, under 85 hyperthyroidism and approximately 17 progressor patients.

Material: peripheral blood mononuclear cells (PBMCs), obtained at new diagnosis, from a patient treated with antithyroid drugs. This receptor chain uses TRBV25-1 and TRBJ1-3; 5 matching bases give a weak D call of TRBD1. The clonotype was recovered from a young man with Graves disease. Donor details come from another sample of the same person, matched by shared clones. The CDR3 reads CASSVDNSGNTIYF. The sequenced DNA: TGTGCCAGCAGTGTGGACAACTCTGGAAACACCATATATTTT. When the CDR3 is completed using the reference TRBV25-1 and TRBJ1-3 genes on either side, the full variable domain is EADIYQTPRYLVIGTGKKITLECSQTMGHDKMYWYQQDPGMELHLIHYSYGVNSTEKGDLSSESTVSRIRTEHFPLTLESARPSHTSQYLCASSVDNSGNTIYFGEGSWLTVV.